The 5 T cell receptor beta chains below all came from one sample that was sequenced in a study of shared clonotypes between healthy human individuals (dated by TCRdb to 2018 to 2020). Receptors were amplified or captured by the immunoSEQ multiplex PCR assay. Drawn from immuneACCESS, this table holds only the in-frame rearrangements with V and J called that TCRdb kept. Clones are partly lost; checked studies trace under half to an unresolved V gene and leave the rest unexplained. For this sample the table gives about 1 million clones, of which approximately 68% were detected only once. The ten top clones hold over 1.3% of the sample. The specimen was memory CD4+ T cells sorted from blood. Sample cell subset or site, as interpreted from the label and publication: CD45RA-negative fraction. The receptors were sampled from a man aged 18 to 29 in good health.

The gene calls are TRBV2 and TRBJ1-2, with D maybe TRBD1 (5 bases). Germline lookup yields CDR1 SNHLY and CDR2 FYNNEI. Trimming stripped 7 bases from V and 7 bases from J, with 13 bases between. This CDR3 comprises 12 residues. CDR3 coding DNA: TGTGCCAGCAAGGTGGCGGGGGTTGGCTACACCTTC. Translating it yields CASKVAGVGYTF.

Notes on this clone: A much larger clone differs by one base, so this may be a read error. The chain recombines TRBV6-5 with TRBJ2-3; D unresolved. Germline CDR1 reads MNHEY; CDR2 reads SVGAGI. V shed 6 bases and J shed 5 bases, with 3 bases lying between them. The CDR3 is made up of 10 amino acids. This CDR3 reads CASRGDTQYF. DNA for the CDR3: TGTGCCAGCAGGGGAGATACGCAGTATTTT.

The chain combines TRBV7-2 with TRBJ1-1, with 10 bases identical to TRBD1. Losses at the gene ends were 0 bases for V and 0 bases for J; bases not matched to a gene: 4. This CDR3 is 17 amino acids long. Germline V lookup: CDR1 SGHTA, CDR2 FQGNSA. CDR3 sequence reads: CASSLARGQGLNTEAFF. The CDR3 nucleotides are TGTGCCAGCAGCTTAGCGCGGGGACAGGGGTTGAACACTGAAGCTTTCTTT. Supplemented by reference TRBV7-2 and TRBJ1-1, the full variable domain reads GAGVSQSPSNKVTEKGKDVELRCDPISGHTALYWYRQSLGQGLEFLIYFQGNSAPDKSGLPSDRFSAERTGGSVSTLTIQRTQQEDSAVYLCASSLARGQGLNTEAFFGQGTRLTVV.

The rearrangement links TRBV25-1 to TRBJ2-3; TRBD2 is a possible D gene (5 bases). This CDR3 is 15 amino acids long. V shed 3 bases and J shed 6 bases, with 16 bases lying between them. Germline assignment: CDR1 MGHDK and CDR2 SYGVNS. The CDR3 here is CASSDWQTQRDTQYF. CDR3 coding DNA: TGTGCCAGCAGTGACTGGCAGACCCAGCGGGATACGCAGTATTTT. Drawing the rest from reference TRBV25-1 and TRBJ2-3, the complete variable domain is EADIYQTPRYLVIGTGKKITLECSQTMGHDKMYWYQQDPGMELHLIHYSYGVNSTEKGDLSSESTVSRIRTEHFPLTLESARPSHTSQYLCASSDWQTQRDTQYFGPGTRLTVL.

This clone was observed at least ten times. Other DNA sequences in this sample translate to the same CDR3. The J gene is TRBJ2-3, the V gene TRBV7-6; TRBD2 matches at 7 bases. Trimming at V came to 1 base and at J to 2 bases, leaving 6 bases not matched to a gene. The V gene's germline CDR1 is SGHVS and CDR2 FNYEAQ. The CDR3 has 16 residues. In DNA, the CDR3 is TGTGCCAGCAGCTTAGATTGGGGGGGGAACACAGATACGCAGTATTTT. Amino acids: CASSLDWGGNTDTQYF.